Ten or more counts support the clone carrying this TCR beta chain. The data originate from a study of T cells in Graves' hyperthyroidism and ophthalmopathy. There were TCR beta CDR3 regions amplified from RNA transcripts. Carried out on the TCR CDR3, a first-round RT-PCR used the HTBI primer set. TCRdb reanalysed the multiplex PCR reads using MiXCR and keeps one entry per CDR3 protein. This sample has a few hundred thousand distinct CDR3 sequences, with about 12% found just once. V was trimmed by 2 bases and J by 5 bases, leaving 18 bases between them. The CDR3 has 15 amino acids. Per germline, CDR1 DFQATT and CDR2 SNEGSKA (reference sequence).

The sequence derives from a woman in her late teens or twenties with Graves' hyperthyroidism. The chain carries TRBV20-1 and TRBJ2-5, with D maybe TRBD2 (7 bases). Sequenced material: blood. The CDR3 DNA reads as TGCAGTGCTAGAACCATCGGGGGGCTGAGCGAGACCCAGTACTTC. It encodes CSARTIGGLSETQYF.